This note documents a single T cell receptor beta chain sequence. This clone's antigen is unknown. There are no base qualities to consult, and no much larger clone falls within one base. The library was obtained by RT-PCR. The sequencer was an Illumina HiSeq 2500. The public reads were reprocessed in TCRdb via fastp at Q25 and MiXCR, keeping in-frame beta chains. Under each unique CDR3 protein, matching rows form one entry showing the most common genes and DNA. The sample contains 500,000 to 600,000 distinct CDR3 sequences, about 11% of them found a single time. Jointly, the top ten make up 10% of the sample. V loses 6 bases, J loses 1 base, and the germline ends lie 13 bases apart. Looking up the germline V gene yields CDR1 SQVTM and CDR2 ANQGSEA. The CDR3 goes from the cysteine to the phenylalanine over 13 residues. The read is trimmed to its CDR3 DNA, 39 bases read in frame from base 1. The sample originates from a study of response to subunit inactivated influenza vaccine listed by TCRdb under 2018. Turning to the overall study: The study used deep quantitative T cell receptor repertoire profiling to track responses to a trivalent subunit inactivated influenza vaccine. Overall study results and their limits: The authors proposed that each seasonal influenza vaccination may bring in only a limited number of new T cells.

Recombination connected TRBV29-1 to TRBJ2-7; the D region may be TRBD1 or TRBD2, each matching 7 bases equally. This sample comprised PBMCs from blood, obtained on the day of vaccination. The TCR originated in a man aged 50 or older who received an inactivated influenza vaccine. Donor details come from another sample of the same person, matched by shared clones. The sequenced DNA: TGCAGCGTCAGACAGGGAGGGTCCTACGAGCAGTACTTC. The resulting protein is CSVRQGGSYEQYF.